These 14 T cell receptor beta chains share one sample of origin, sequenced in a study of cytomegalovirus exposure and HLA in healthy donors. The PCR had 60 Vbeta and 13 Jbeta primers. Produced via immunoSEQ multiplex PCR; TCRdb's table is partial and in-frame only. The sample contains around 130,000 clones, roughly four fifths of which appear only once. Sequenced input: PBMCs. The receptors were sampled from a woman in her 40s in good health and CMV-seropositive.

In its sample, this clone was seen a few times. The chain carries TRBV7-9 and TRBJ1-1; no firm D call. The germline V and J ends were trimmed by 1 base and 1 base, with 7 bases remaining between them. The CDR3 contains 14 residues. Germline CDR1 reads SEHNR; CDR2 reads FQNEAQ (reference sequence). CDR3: CASSLVQPNTEAFF. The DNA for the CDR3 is TGTGCCAGCAGCTTAGTACAGCCGAACACTGAAGCTTTCTTT.

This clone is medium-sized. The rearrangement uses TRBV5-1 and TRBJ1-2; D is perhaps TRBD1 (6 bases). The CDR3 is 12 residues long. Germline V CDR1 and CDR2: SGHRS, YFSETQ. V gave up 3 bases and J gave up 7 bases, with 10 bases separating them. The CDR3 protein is CASSSRDTGYTF. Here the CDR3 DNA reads TGCGCCAGCAGCTCCCGGGACACTGGCTACACCTTC.

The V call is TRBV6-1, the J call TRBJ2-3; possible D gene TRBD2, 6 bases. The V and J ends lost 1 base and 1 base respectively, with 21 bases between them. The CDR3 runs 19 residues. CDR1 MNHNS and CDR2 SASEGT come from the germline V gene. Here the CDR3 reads CASSEGGAADWFGTDTQYF. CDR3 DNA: TGTGCCAGCAGTGAAGGCGGGGCAGCTGACTGGTTTGGCACAGATACGCAGTATTTT.

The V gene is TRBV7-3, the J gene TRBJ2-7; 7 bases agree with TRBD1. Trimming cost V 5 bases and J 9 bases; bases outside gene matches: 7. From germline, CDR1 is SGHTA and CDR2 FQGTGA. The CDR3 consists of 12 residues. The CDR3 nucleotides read TGTGCCAGCAGCCTCGAGGGGGCTGTGCAGTACTTC. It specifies CASSLEGAVQYF.

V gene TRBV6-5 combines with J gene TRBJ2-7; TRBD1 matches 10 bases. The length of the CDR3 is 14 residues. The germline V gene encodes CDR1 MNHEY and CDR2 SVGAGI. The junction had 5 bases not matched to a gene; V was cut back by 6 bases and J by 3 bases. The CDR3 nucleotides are TGTGCCAGCAGCCCCGGGACAGGGGACTACGAGCAGTACTTC. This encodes CASSPGTGDYEQYF.

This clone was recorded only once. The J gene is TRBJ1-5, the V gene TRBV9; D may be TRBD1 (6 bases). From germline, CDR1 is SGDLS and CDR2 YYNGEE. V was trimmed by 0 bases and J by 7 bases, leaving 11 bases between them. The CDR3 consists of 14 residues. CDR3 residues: CASSVGTGNQPQHF. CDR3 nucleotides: TGTGCCAGCAGCGTAGGTACAGGGAACCAGCCCCAGCATTTT.

The CDR3 nucleotides read TGCGCCAGCAGTCTCGACAGGCCCTACGAGCAGTACTTC. Its protein is CASSLDRPYEQYF. The V and J genes are TRBV4-1 and TRBJ2-7, with D possibly TRBD1 on 6 matching bases. The CDR3 runs 13 residues. Per germline, CDR1 MGHRA and CDR2 YSYEKL. The V gene lost 6 bases and the J gene lost 2 bases, with 11 bases spanning the gap.

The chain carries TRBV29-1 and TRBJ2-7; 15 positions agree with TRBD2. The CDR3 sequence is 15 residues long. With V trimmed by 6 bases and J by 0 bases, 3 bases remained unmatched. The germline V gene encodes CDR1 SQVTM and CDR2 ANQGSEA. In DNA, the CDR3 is TGCAGCGTAGCGGGACTAGCGGGAGGCTCCTACGAGCAGTACTTC. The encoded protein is CSVAGLAGGSYEQYF.

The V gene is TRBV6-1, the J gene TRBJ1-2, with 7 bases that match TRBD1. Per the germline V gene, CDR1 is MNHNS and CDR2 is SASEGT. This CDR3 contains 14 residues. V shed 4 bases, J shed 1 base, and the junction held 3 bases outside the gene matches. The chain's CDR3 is CASSVGQHNYGYTF. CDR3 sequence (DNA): TGTGCCAGCAGTGTGGGACAGCATAACTATGGCTACACCTTC.

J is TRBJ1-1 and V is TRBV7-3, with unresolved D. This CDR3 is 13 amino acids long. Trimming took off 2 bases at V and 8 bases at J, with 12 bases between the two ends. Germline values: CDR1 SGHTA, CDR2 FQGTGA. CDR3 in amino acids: CASSLSGVGEAFF. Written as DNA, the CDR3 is TGTGCCAGCAGCTTATCCGGGGTGGGGGAAGCTTTCTTT. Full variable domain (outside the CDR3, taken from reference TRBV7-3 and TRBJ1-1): GAGVSQTPSNKVTEKGKYVELRCDPISGHTALYWYRQSLGQGPEFLIYFQGTGAADDSGLPNDRFFAVRPEGSVSTLKIQRTERGDSAVYLCASSLSGVGEAFFGQGTRLTVV.

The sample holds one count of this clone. The CDR3 sequence: CSVEGGGLGGYTF. CDR3 nucleotides: TGCAGCGTCGAGGGGGGGGGATTGGGCGGCTACACCTTC. The chain carries TRBV29-1 and TRBJ1-2; D possibly corresponds to TRBD1 (6 bases). CDR1 is SQVTM, CDR2 ANQGSEA, per germline. V lost 6 bases and J 8 bases, leaving 19 bases between the germline ends. This CDR3 has 13 amino acids. Full variable domain (remainder filled in from reference TRBV29-1 and TRBJ1-2): SAVISQKPSRDICQRGTSLTIQCQVDSQVTMMFWYRQQPGQSLTLIATANQGSEATYESGFVIDKFPISRPNLTFSTLTVSNMSPEDSSIYLCSVEGGGLGGYTFGSGTRLTVV.

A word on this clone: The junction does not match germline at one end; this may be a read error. This chain's CDR3 is CASRLRDFYYNEQFF. CDR3 coding DNA: TGTGCTAGCAGATTACGGGACTTTTACTACAATGAGCAGTTCTTC. This chain joins TRBV7-7 and TRBJ2-1, with D perhaps matching TRBD2 (6 bases). CDR3 size: 15 residues. CDR1 and CDR2 (germline): SSHAT, FNYEAQ (reference sequence).

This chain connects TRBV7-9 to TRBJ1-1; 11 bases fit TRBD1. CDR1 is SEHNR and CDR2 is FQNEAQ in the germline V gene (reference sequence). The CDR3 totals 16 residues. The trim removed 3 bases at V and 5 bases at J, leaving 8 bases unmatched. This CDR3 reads CASSLGTGGLGTEAFF. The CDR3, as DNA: TGTGCCAGCAGCTTGGGGACAGGGGGTCTGGGGACTGAAGCTTTCTTT.

The CDR3 sequence: CASSFAGTTYEQYF. CDR3 coding DNA: TGTGCCAGCAGTTTCGCGGGAACTACCTACGAGCAGTACTTC. J is TRBJ2-7 and V is TRBV28; weak D call: TRBD2 (6 bases). CDR3 length: 14 residues. V was clipped by 3 bases and J by 2 bases, with 11 bases between them. Germline lookup yields CDR1 MDHEN and CDR2 SYDVKM.